The present TCR beta chain was sequenced within a study of breast tumors, draining lymph nodes, adjacent tissues. Whole-study findings and limits: Tumor TCR diversity was below lymph nodes but above nontumor tissue. Tumor and nontumor repertoires were significantly more similar in luminal-like than in basal-like breast cancer. That most tumor T cells come from lymph nodes remained unproven.

To note about this clonotype: Its antigen is as yet unknown. A read error is likely, as this CDR3 ends without the conserved phenylalanine or tryptophan.

The lymph nodes were axillary draining lymph nodes from breast cancer patients. CDR1 is SEHNR, CDR2 FQNEAQ, per germline (reference sequence). The length of the CDR3 is 14 residues. Via MiXCR, TCRdb re-called the multiplex PCR reads, giving one row per CDR3 protein. The table records approximately 88,000 distinct CDR3 sequences, roughly 28% of them present only once. This TCR derives from a female donor with breast cancer. Some clones in this sample may be carry-over from other donors' samples. The V gene is TRBV7-9, the J gene TRBJ2-1; the match to TRBD2 covers 7 bases. Sequencing was performed on axillary lymph node tissue. The CDR3 region has the DNA TGTGCCAGCAGGCTACGGGGGGATTACAATGGGCAGTTCCTC. Translated, it gives CASRLRGDYNGQFL.